The source of this T cell receptor beta chain is a study of blood T cell repertoires in COVID-19. Methods used by the authors: Amplification of reference gene primers provided the estimated nucleated cell counts. This table comes from immunoSEQ multiplex PCR, and its TCRdb copy is limited to in-frame clones, with some not included. From that table come the V and J calls and clone size; the DNA was used to work out D and trimming. The table includes about 80,000 clones, 65% to 90% detected once. Trimming stripped 0 bases from V and 5 bases from J, with 11 bases between. The length of the CDR3 is 14 residues. Germline assignment: CDR1 SGHNT and CDR2 YYREEE (reference sequence).

Sequencing was carried out using peripheral blood. The chain has TRBV5-4 and TRBJ1-2, with D possibly TRBD1 on 5 matching bases. The receptor comes from a man aged 45 to 65 with COVID-19, enrolled during active disease. DNA for the CDR3: TGTGCCAGCAGCTTGGAAGGGGTGAGATATGGCTACACCTTC. The encoded protein is CASSLEGVRYGYTF.